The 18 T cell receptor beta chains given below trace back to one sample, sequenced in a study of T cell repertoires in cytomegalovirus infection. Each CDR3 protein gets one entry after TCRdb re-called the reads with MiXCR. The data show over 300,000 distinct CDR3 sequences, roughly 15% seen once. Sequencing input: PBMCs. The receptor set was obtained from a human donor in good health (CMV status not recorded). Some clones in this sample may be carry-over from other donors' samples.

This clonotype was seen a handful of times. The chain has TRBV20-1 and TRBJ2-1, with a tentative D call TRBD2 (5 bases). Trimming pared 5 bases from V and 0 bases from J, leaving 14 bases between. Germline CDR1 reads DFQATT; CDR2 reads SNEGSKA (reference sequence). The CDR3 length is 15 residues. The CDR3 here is CSAPQRGSSYNEQFF. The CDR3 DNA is TGCAGTGCTCCCCAGAGAGGGAGCTCCTACAATGAGCAGTTCTTC.

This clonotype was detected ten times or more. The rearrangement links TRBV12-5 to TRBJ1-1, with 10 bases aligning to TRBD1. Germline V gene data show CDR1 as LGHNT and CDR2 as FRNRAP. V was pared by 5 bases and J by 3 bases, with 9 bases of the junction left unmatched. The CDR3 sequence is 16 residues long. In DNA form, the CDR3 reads TGTGCTAGTGGTGGGTACTCCGGACAGGGGGACACTGAAGCTTTCTTT. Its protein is CASGGYSGQGDTEAFF.

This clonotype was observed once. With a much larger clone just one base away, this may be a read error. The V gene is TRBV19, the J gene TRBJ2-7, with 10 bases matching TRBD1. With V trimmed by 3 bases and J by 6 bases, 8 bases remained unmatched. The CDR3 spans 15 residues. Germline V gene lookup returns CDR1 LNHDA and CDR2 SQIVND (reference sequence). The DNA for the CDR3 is TGTGCCAGTAGTATTTGGGGACAGGGGACCTGCGAGCAGTACTTC. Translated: CASSIWGQGTCEQYF.

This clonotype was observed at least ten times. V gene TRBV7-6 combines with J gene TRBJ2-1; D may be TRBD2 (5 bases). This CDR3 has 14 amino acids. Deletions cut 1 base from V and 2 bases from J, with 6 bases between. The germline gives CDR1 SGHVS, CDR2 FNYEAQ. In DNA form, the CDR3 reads TGTGCCAGCAGCTTAGTCGGGGCCTACAATGAGCAGTTCTTC. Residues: CASSLVGAYNEQFF.

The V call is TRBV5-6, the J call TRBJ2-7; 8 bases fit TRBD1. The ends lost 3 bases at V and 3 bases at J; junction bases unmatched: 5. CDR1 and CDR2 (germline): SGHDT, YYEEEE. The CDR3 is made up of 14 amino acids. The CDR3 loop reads CASSYGQGRYEQYF. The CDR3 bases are TGTGCCAGCAGCTATGGACAGGGTCGCTACGAGCAGTACTTC.

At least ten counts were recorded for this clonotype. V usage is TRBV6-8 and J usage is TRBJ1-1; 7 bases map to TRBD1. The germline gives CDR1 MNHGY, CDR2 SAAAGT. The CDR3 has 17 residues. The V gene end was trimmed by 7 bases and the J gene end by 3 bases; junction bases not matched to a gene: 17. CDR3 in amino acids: CASTYPPKQGSDTEAFF. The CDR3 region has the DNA TGTGCCAGCACCTACCCCCCTAAACAGGGGTCGGACACTGAAGCTTTCTTT.

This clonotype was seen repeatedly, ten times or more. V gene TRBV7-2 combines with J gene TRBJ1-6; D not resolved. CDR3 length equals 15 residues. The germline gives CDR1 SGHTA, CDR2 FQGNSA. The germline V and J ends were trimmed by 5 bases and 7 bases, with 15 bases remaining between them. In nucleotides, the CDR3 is TGTGCCAGCAGCGCTCAGGTGCCGTGGAATTCACCCCTCCACTTT. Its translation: CASSAQVPWNSPLHF.

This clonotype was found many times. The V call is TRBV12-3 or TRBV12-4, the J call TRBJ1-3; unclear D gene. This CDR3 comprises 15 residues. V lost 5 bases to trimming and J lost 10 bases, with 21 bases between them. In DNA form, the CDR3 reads TGTGCCAGCAGTATTACCGGTCTTTATGGCGGGACCATATATTTT. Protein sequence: CASSITGLYGGTIYF.

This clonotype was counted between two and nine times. CDR3 loop: CSAGSGPQIPYEQYF. The CDR3 nucleotides are TGCAGTGCCGGGTCCGGGCCCCAGATACCCTACGAGCAGTACTTC. The V and J genes are TRBV20-1 and TRBJ2-7; D gene ambiguous. The CDR3 runs to 15 residues. Germline assignment: CDR1 DFQATT and CDR2 SNEGSKA (reference sequence). V was pared by 6 bases and J by 2 bases, with 20 bases between.

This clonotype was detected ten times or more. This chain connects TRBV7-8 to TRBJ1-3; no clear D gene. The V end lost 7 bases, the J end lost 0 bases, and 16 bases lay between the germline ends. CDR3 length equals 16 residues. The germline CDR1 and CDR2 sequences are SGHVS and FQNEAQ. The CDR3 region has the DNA TGTGCCAGCATCAAATCCCGGGTCATCTCTGGAAACACCATATATTTT. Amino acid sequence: CASIKSRVISGNTIYF.

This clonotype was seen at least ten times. CDR3 bases: TGTGCCAGCAGCCGTGAGACCACAGATACGCAGTATTTT. Amino acid sequence: CASSRETTDTQYF. The chain recombines TRBV7-2 with TRBJ2-3; D call uncertain. Trimming took 5 bases from V and 2 from J, leaving 8 bases between them. CDR3 length: 13 residues. CDR1 and CDR2 from the germline V gene are SGHTA and FQGNSA.

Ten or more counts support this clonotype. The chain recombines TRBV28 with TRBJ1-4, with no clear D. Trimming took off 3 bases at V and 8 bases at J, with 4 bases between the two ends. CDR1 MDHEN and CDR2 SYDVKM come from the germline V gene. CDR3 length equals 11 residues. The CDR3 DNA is TGTGCCAGCAGTTTCCGGGAAAAACTGTTTTTT. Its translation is CASSFREKLFF.

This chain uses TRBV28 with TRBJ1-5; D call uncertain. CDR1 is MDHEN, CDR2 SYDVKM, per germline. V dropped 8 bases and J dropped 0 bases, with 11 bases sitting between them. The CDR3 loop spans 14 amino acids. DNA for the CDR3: TGTGCCAGCTCCCCCGTGCTTAGCAATCAGCCCCAGCATTTT. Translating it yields CASSPVLSNQPQHF.

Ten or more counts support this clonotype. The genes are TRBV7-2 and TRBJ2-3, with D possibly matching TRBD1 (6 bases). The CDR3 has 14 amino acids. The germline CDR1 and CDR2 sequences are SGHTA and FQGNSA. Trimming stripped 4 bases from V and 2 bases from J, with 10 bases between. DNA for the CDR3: TGTGCCAGCAGCTCCAGGGGCTCCACAGATACGCAGTATTTT. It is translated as CASSSRGSTDTQYF.

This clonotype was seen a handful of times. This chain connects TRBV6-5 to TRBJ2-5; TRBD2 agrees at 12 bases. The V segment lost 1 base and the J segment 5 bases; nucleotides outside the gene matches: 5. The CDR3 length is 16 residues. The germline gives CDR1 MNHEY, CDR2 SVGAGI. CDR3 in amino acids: CASSYLASGGAETQYF. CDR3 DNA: TGTGCCAGCAGTTACTTAGCTAGCGGGGGGGCGGAGACCCAGTACTTC.

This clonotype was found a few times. CDR3 in DNA: TGTGCCAGCAGCTCCGCCTCGACAGGCAACTCCTACGAGCAGTACTTC. Translating gives CASSSASTGNSYEQYF. The V gene is TRBV7-9, the J gene TRBJ2-7; weak D call: TRBD1 (6 bases). In germline, CDR1 is SEHNR, CDR2 FQNEAQ (reference sequence). The V gene lost 4 bases and the J gene lost 0 bases, with 16 bases spanning the gap. There are 16 residues in the CDR3.

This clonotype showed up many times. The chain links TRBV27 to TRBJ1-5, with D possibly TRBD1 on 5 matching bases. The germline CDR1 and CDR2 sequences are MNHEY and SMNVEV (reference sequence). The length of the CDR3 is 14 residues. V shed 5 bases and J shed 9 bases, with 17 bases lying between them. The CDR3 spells CASSPAGGSRPQHF. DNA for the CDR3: TGTGCCAGCAGTCCCGCGGGGGGGAGTCGGCCCCAGCATTTT.

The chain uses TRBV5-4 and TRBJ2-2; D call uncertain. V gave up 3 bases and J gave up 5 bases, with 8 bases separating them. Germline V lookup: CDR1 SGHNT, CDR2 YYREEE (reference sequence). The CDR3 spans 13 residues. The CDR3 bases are TGTGCCAGCAGCTGGGGTGGGACCGGGGAGCTGTTTTTT. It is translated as CASSWGGTGELFF.